These 10 T cell receptor beta chains originate from one sample sequenced in a study of beta chain features in type 1 diabetes. The isolated RNA, all of it, was reverse transcribed, so expressed TCRB transcripts were what got sequenced. Here immunoSEQ multiplex PCR was the method, and the copy in TCRdb shows in-frame clones only, minus some. The data show roughly 230,000 clones, about 10% seen once. The sample taken for sequencing was naive CD4+ T cells from blood. The receptors were sampled from a woman younger than 35 in good health.

In its sample, this clone was seen a few times. This sequence joins TRBV5-4 and TRBJ1-4; TRBD1 agrees at 8 bases. Germline CDR1 and CDR2: SGHNT and YYREEE (reference sequence). CDR3 length equals 15 residues. The V segment lost 2 bases and the J segment 7 bases; nucleotides outside the gene matches: 7. The CDR3 DNA reads as TGTGCCAGCAGCTTACGGACAGGGAGTAGTGAAAAACTGTTTTTT. It specifies CASSLRTGSSEKLFF. The full variable domain, with the rest looked up from reference TRBV5-4 and TRBJ1-4, is ETGVTQSPTHLIKTRGQQVTLRCSSQSGHNTVSWYQQALGQGPQFIFQYYREEENGRGNFPPRFSGLQFPNYSSELNVNALELDDSALYLCASSLRTGSSEKLFFGSGTQLSVL.

This clone appeared a few times. Here the CDR3 reads CAWSALLGNEQFF. The DNA of the CDR3 is TGTGCCTGGAGTGCGTTACTAGGAAATGAGCAGTTCTTC. The rearrangement joins TRBV30 to TRBJ2-1; a weak D match, TRBD2 (5 bases). The CDR3 consists of 13 residues. The ends were cut back, 1 base at V and 7 bases at J, with 11 bases in the middle. Germline CDR1 GTSNPN, CDR2 SVGIG (reference sequence).

The chain links TRBV7-8 to TRBJ2-1; TRBD2 matches at 8 bases. This CDR3 has 15 residues. V was clipped by 2 bases and J by 1 base; unmatched bases: 1. Germline loops: CDR1 SGHVS, CDR2 FQNEAQ. The CDR3 DNA follows: TGTGCCAGCAGCTTATCGGGAGGGTCCTACAATGAGCAGTTCTTC. This codes for CASSLSGGSYNEQFF.

This clone is a singleton in its sample. This chain uses TRBV4-1 with TRBJ2-5; 9 bases line up with TRBD1. The J call is doubtful: the DNA matches TRBJ2-7 better. From germline, CDR1 is MGHRA and CDR2 YSYEKL. The CDR3 is 15 amino acids. CDR3 DNA sequence: TGCGCCAGCAGCCAGCCGGGACAGGGAGGCCACGAGCAGTACTTC. This encodes CASSQPGQGGHEQYF.

CDR3 sequence: CASSLGQAAFF. The CDR3 DNA follows: TGTGCCAGCAGCTTAGGACAGGCAGCTTTCTTT. V and J are TRBV5-4 and TRBJ1-1; TRBD1 agrees at 7 bases. Germline loops: CDR1 SGHNT, CDR2 YYREEE (reference sequence). Trimming cost V 2 bases and J 10 bases; bases outside gene matches: 2. CDR3 length: 11 amino acids.

This clone was detected a few times. The chain is built from TRBV21-1 and TRBJ2-7; TRBD2 was called by the table and not checked on the DNA. TRBV21-1 has pseudogene status. This CDR3 region has 16 residues. The CDR3 reads CASSKGSEEIGYEQYF. CDR3 nucleotide sequence: TGTGCCAGCAGCAAAGGTTCGGAGGAGATTGGCTACGAGCAGTACTTC.

This clone appeared a single time. The chain has TRBV19 and TRBJ1-1; D uncertain. The CDR3 consists of 13 residues. Germline V gene lookup returns CDR1 LNHDA and CDR2 SQIVND (reference sequence). Trimming removed 6 bases at V and 2 bases at J, with 10 bases between. The chain's CDR3 is CASSAQINTEAFF. Written as DNA, the CDR3 is TGTGCCAGTAGCGCCCAGATAAACACTGAAGCTTTCTTT.

The chain is built from TRBV7-2 and TRBJ1-2, with D perhaps TRBD1 (6 bases). The CDR3 length is 13 residues. Germline V gene sequence: CDR1 SGHTA, CDR2 FQGNSA. Trimming stripped 5 bases from V and 8 bases from J, with 15 bases between. CDR3 amino acids: CASSPDRTWGYTF. The DNA of the CDR3 is TGTGCCAGCAGCCCCGACAGGACCTGGGGCTACACCTTC.

This rearrangement joins TRBV5-4 to TRBJ2-1; 11 nucleotides align to TRBD2. CDR3 length: 16 residues. The ends lost 0 bases at V and 9 bases at J; junction bases unmatched: 8. Per germline, CDR1 SGHNT and CDR2 YYREEE (reference sequence). The CDR3 protein is CASSLELAGALSEQFF. CDR3 nucleotide sequence: TGTGCCAGCAGCTTGGAACTAGCGGGAGCTTTGAGTGAGCAGTTCTTC.

CDR3 sequence reads: CASSELGGNYGYTF. DNA of the CDR3: TGTGCCAGCAGTGAACTAGGCGGGAACTATGGCTACACCTTC. The V call is TRBV25-1, the J call TRBJ1-2; D ambiguous. The germline V gene encodes CDR1 MGHDK and CDR2 SYGVNS. This CDR3 region has 14 residues. V lost 2 bases and J 2 bases, leaving 9 bases between the germline ends.